The 5 T cell receptor beta chains below were found in one sample sequenced in a study of blood T cells in healthy people across ages. A second PCR of 7 to 11 cycles used a sample-barcoded 5' primer and a J-beta primer mix. TCRdb re-called the 5' RACE reads with MiXCR, one entry per CDR3 protein. The table lists about 650,000 distinct CDR3 sequences, 32% of them singletons. The sample consisted of blood. The receptors stem from a woman aged 80 or over in good health.

This chain connects TRBV7-2 to TRBJ2-3; D possibly matches TRBD1 or TRBD2 (6 bases each). The CDR3 contains 14 residues. Germline V gene data show CDR1 as SGHTA and CDR2 as FQGNSA. The V end lost 1 base, the J end lost 6 bases, and 11 bases lay between the germline ends. For the CDR3, the DNA is TGTGCCAGCAGCTTAGTCTGGGGGGCCGATACGCAGTATTTT. Encoded protein: CASSLVWGADTQYF.

The sample holds a few counts of this clonotype. The chain recombines TRBV7-3 with TRBJ2-3; D is perhaps TRBD2 (7 bases). This CDR3 is 17 amino acids long. Germline-derived CDR1 and CDR2 are SGHTA and FQGTGA. V lost 3 bases and J lost 1, with 17 bases in between. DNA for the CDR3: TGTGCCAGCAGCTTCGCGGGGGCCGCCTTGGGCACAGATACGCAGTATTTT. Protein: CASSFAGAALGTDTQYF.

The V and J genes are TRBV11-2 and TRBJ2-5, with D unresolved. CDR1 SGHAT and CDR2 FQNNGV come from the germline V gene. This CDR3 comprises 14 residues. Trimming pared 1 base from V and 11 bases from J, leaving 17 bases between. The CDR3 here is CASSLVVGPSEQYF. CDR3 nucleotide sequence: TGTGCCAGCAGCTTAGTAGTTGGGCCCTCTGAGCAGTACTTC. The full variable domain, rest sourced from reference TRBV11-2 and TRBJ2-5, is EAGVAQSPRYKIIEKRQSVAFWCNPISGHATLYWYQQILGQGPKLLIQFQNNGVVDDSQLPKDRFSAERLKGVDSTLKIQPAKLEDSAVYLCASSLVVGPSEQYFGPGTRLLVL.

This chain joins TRBV12-3 or TRBV12-4 and TRBJ2-4; weak D call: TRBD2 (6 bases). The CDR3 has 14 residues. The germline V and J ends were trimmed by 7 bases and 3 bases, with 13 bases remaining between them. The CDR3 here is CASTRGSGKNIQYF. The CDR3 DNA is TGTGCCAGCACCCGGGGGAGTGGCAAAAACATTCAGTACTTC.

For this clonotype: This sequence may be a read error, since a much larger clone differs from it by one base. The V gene is TRBV20-1, the J gene TRBJ2-3, with a possible D match to TRBD2 (7 bases). Between the trimmed V and J ends, which lost 0 bases and 6 bases, there was a span of 16 bases. The germline V gene has CDR1 DFQATT and CDR2 SNEGSKA (reference sequence). The CDR3 contains 15 residues. For the CDR3, the DNA is TGCAGTGCTAGAGATCCGGAGGGGGGGCTCGATACGCAGTATTTT. Amino acids: CSARDPEGGLDTQYF.